This note documents a single TCR beta chain sequence. Its antigen is still unknown. CDR3 length: 17 amino acids. Trimming removed 4 bases from V and 8 bases from J; junction bases left unmatched: 14. Per germline, CDR1 KGHDR and CDR2 SFDVKD. CD4+ T cells from unexposed donors were obtained before the COVID-19 pandemic (2011-2018). After roughly ten days of culture, CD4+ T cells were isolated. Cells permitting, SARS-CoV-2 S/N and four cold-coronavirus spikes were tested on unexposed-donor CD4+ T cells. Sequencing was performed with immunoSEQ multiplex PCR; in TCRdb, only in-frame clones are kept and a portion is missing. The sample shows roughly 20,000 clones, about 80% of them seen only once. The data are from a study of CD4 T cells in relation to SARS-CoV-2 and coronaviruses. Across the study: Negative control cultures got HIV-1 Nef peptides or no peptide. Shared crossreactive spike epitopes were mapped to their HLA restriction.

General observations from the study: No donor gave both pre-pandemic and post-infection samples.

The sequence came from a human donor in good health. The genes are TRBV24-1 and TRBJ2-1; 9 nucleotides line up with TRBD1. Sequencing used CD4+ T cells from PBMCs, cultured in vitro. The CDR3 sequence: CATSDPTGGQGGDEQFF. In DNA form, the CDR3 reads TGTGCCACCAGTGACCCCACGGGGGGACAGGGTGGCGATGAGCAGTTCTTC.